This entry lists 27 T cell receptor beta chains sequenced from one sample in a study of cytomegalovirus exposure and HLA in healthy donors. 13 Jbeta primers and 60 Vbeta primers were used for the PCR. Assay: immunoSEQ multiplex PCR; the TCRdb copy retains only in-frame clones and omits some. The sample totals about 51,000 clones. Sequences were obtained from PBMCs. Receptors originate from a female donor in good health and CMV-seronegative.

V usage is TRBV5-6 and J usage is TRBJ1-1; TRBD1 might be the D (6 bases). V lost 2 bases, J lost 4 bases, and 15 bases lay in between. The V gene's germline CDR1 is SGHDT and CDR2 YYEEEE. This CDR3 comprises 15 residues. The CDR3 protein is CASSFMTGRGTEAFF. Written as DNA, the CDR3 is TGTGCCAGCAGCTTCATGACAGGTCGAGGCACTGAAGCTTTCTTT.

DNA for the CDR3: TGCGCCAGCAGCCAAGATAGGATTCCGGGGGAGGGCCGAGGCACCGGGGAGCTGTTTTTT. It yields the protein CASSQDRIPGEGRGTGELFF. This chain links TRBV4-1 with TRBJ2-2, with 7 bases matching TRBD2. Germline V gene data show CDR1 as MGHRA and CDR2 as YSYEKL. The J segment lost 4 bases and the V segment lost 0 bases, leaving 17 bases of the junction unmatched. The CDR3 sequence is 20 residues long.

The genes are TRBV11-3 and TRBJ2-5; a weak D match, TRBD2 (5 bases). Germline CDR1 and CDR2: SGHNT and YENEEA. The CDR3 extends over 14 amino acids. Trimming removed 3 bases at V and 1 base at J, with 9 bases between. CDR3 DNA sequence: TGTGCCAGCAGCTTCGGTAGCGTCCAAGAGACCCAGTACTTC. It encodes CASSFGSVQETQYF. Supplemented by reference TRBV11-3 and TRBJ2-5, the full variable domain reads EAGVVQSPRYKIIEKKQPVAFWCNPISGHNTLYWYLQNLGQGPELLIRYENEEAVDDSQLPKDRFSAERLKGVDSTLKIQPAELGDSAVYLCASSFGSVQETQYFGPGTRLLVL.

V and J are TRBV4-2 and TRBJ1-1, with 7 bases fitting TRBD1. The CDR3 has 14 amino acids. Germline CDR1 reads LGHNA; CDR2 reads YNFKEQ. Unmatched junction bases numbered 5, after V lost 6 bases and J lost 1 base. CDR3 region: CASSSTGKNTEAFF. The CDR3 nucleotides read TGTGCCAGCAGTTCGACAGGGAAGAACACTGAAGCTTTCTTT.

The genes are TRBV28 and TRBJ1-4; perhaps TRBD1 as D (5 bases). The germline V and J ends were trimmed by 9 bases and 6 bases, with 14 bases remaining between them. The CDR3 length is 13 residues. Germline CDR1 MDHEN, CDR2 SYDVKM. CDR3 in DNA: TGTGCCAGTTGGGGGGATCCGCATGAAAAACTGTTTTTT. Protein sequence: CASWGDPHEKLFF.

This chain joins TRBV6-6 and TRBJ2-5; D may be TRBD2 (6 bases). CDR1 and CDR2 (germline): MNHNY, SVGAGI (reference sequence). This CDR3 has 15 amino acids. Trimming took 7 bases from V and 5 from J, leaving 20 bases between them. This CDR3 is CASTKLWGERETQYF. The CDR3 region has the DNA TGTGCCAGCACCAAGCTCTGGGGGGAGCGGGAGACCCAGTACTTC.

The rearrangement links TRBV9 to TRBJ1-5; the D gene is possibly TRBD1 (5 bases). V was trimmed by 1 base and J by 5 bases, leaving 7 bases between them. Germline CDR1 reads SGDLS; CDR2 reads YYNGEE. This CDR3 contains 13 residues. The CDR3 protein is CASSVRGDQPQHF. CDR3 sequence (DNA): TGTGCCAGCAGCGTACGGGGGGATCAGCCCCAGCATTTT.

CDR3 nucleotide sequence: TGTGCCAGCTCACCGTTTCAGGGGGGACAGCCCCAGCATTTT. It is translated as CASSPFQGGQPQHF. This chain joins TRBV18 and TRBJ1-5; 7 nucleotides align to TRBD1. CDR3 length: 14 amino acids. Germline CDR1 reads KGHSH; CDR2 reads LQKENI. V gave up 3 bases and J gave up 7 bases; unmatched junction bases: 6.

V is TRBV6-1 and J is TRBJ2-3, with D perhaps matching TRBD2 (6 bases). Germline V gene lookup returns CDR1 MNHNS and CDR2 SASEGT. The CDR3 is 14 amino acids. V dropped 1 base and J dropped 4 bases, with 9 bases sitting between them. CDR3 coding DNA: TGTGCCAGCAGTGAAGGGGGGGTCCCAGATACGCAGTATTTT. This encodes CASSEGGVPDTQYF.

The rearrangement joins TRBV19 to TRBJ2-3; D is possibly TRBD2 (5 bases). V was clipped by 3 bases and J by 4 bases, with 8 bases between them. CDR3 length: 13 amino acids. Germline V gene data show CDR1 as LNHDA and CDR2 as SQIVND (reference sequence). CDR3 in DNA: TGTGCCAGTAGTATGCTCGGGGCAGATACGCAGTATTTT. Its translation is CASSMLGADTQYF.

This chain links TRBV4-1 with TRBJ2-7, with 9 bases fitting TRBD1. The CDR3 sequence is 15 residues long. Per germline, CDR1 MGHRA and CDR2 YSYEKL. V trimming: 1 base; J trimming: 7 bases; junction bases outside the gene matches: 8. Here the CDR3 reads CASSQAPGQGREQYF. CDR3 DNA sequence: TGCGCCAGCAGCCAAGCCCCGGGACAGGGTCGGGAGCAGTACTTC.

This chain connects TRBV7-9 to TRBJ2-5, with D maybe TRBD2 (5 bases). Between the trimmed V and J ends, which lost 2 bases and 3 bases, there was a span of 13 bases. The germline V gene encodes CDR1 SEHNR and CDR2 FQNEAQ (reference sequence). CDR3 size: 15 residues. This CDR3 is CASSLYRGTEETQYF. Written as DNA, the CDR3 is TGTGCCAGCAGCTTATATCGGGGAACAGAAGAGACCCAGTACTTC.

The chain has TRBV6-5 and TRBJ2-7; D perhaps matches TRBD1 (7 bases). Trimming cost V 8 bases and J 1 base, with 18 bases left between them. CDR1 is MNHEY, CDR2 SVGAGI, per germline. The CDR3 consists of 15 residues. The CDR3 reads CASARGSGGSYEQYF. CDR3 coding DNA: TGTGCCAGCGCTCGGGGGTCAGGGGGATCCTACGAGCAGTACTTC.

The V and J genes are TRBV30 and TRBJ1-3; TRBD1 matches 9 bases. The length of the CDR3 is 15 residues. The trim removed 2 bases at V and 2 bases at J, leaving 4 bases unmatched. CDR1 and CDR2 from the germline V gene are GTSNPN and SVGIG (reference sequence). Here the CDR3 reads CAWSRDRVTGNTIYF. CDR3 bases: TGTGCCTGGAGTCGGGACAGGGTCACTGGAAACACCATATATTTT.

CDR3 protein: CASSLSRVAAEAFF. The CDR3 bases are TGTGCCAGCAGCCTGTCCCGCGTCGCCGCGGAAGCTTTCTTT. The rearrangement links TRBV7-6 to TRBJ1-1; D remains unclear. The CDR3 extends over 14 amino acids. From germline, CDR1 is SGHVS and CDR2 FNYEAQ. The V end lost 5 bases, the J end lost 8 bases, and 18 bases lay between the germline ends.

This chain joins TRBV7-2 and TRBJ1-2; a possible D gene is TRBD1 (5 bases). This CDR3 is 13 amino acids long. Trimming shortened V by 1 base and J by 4 bases, and 7 bases separated the two germline ends. Per germline, CDR1 SGHTA and CDR2 FQGNSA. The CDR3 spells CASSLGQSYGYTF. The CDR3 DNA reads as TGTGCCAGCAGCTTAGGACAGAGCTATGGCTACACCTTC.

This rearrangement joins TRBV29-1 to TRBJ2-3; 12 bases map to TRBD2. Looked up from germline, CDR1 is SQVTM and CDR2 is ANQGSEA. The V and J ends lost 4 bases and 6 bases, in that order; junction bases with no gene match: 2. This CDR3 spans 13 amino acids. This chain's CDR3 is CSVGTSGMDTQYF. In nucleotides, the CDR3 is TGCAGCGTTGGGACTAGCGGGATGGATACGCAGTATTTT.

The chain joins TRBV4-3 to TRBJ1-2; the match to TRBD1 covers 8 bases. After removal of 4 bases from V and 0 bases from J, the junction contained 4 bases not matched to a gene. The CDR3 totals 15 residues. CDR1 is LGHNA and CDR2 is YSLEER in the germline V gene. The CDR3 loop reads CASSPGQGANYGYTF. The CDR3 DNA is TGCGCCAGCAGCCCAGGACAGGGAGCTAACTATGGCTACACCTTC.

J is TRBJ1-1 and V is TRBV7-3; tentatively, D is TRBD1 (6 bases). The CDR3 sequence is 15 residues long. Trimming removed 5 bases from V and 0 bases from J, with 13 bases in between. From germline, CDR1 is SGHTA and CDR2 FQGTGA. The CDR3 is CASSQLQGMNTEAFF. Written as DNA, the CDR3 is TGTGCCAGCAGCCAACTACAGGGTATGAACACTGAAGCTTTCTTT.

The chain combines TRBV5-1 with TRBJ1-1; a possible D gene is TRBD1 (5 bases). With 0 bases removed from V and 5 bases from J, the gap between germline ends came to 11 bases. The CDR3 has 14 residues. Germline V gives CDR1 SGHRS, CDR2 YFSETQ. This chain's CDR3 is CASSLEGDGTEAFF. The CDR3, as DNA: TGCGCCAGCAGCTTGGAAGGGGATGGGACTGAAGCTTTCTTT.

The chain has TRBV7-8 and TRBJ2-7; possible D gene TRBD1, 6 bases. Germline V CDR1 and CDR2: SGHVS, FQNEAQ. Deletions cut 5 bases from V and 6 bases from J, with 11 bases between. The CDR3 sequence is 12 residues long. This chain's CDR3 is CASSENRVEQYF. Written as DNA, the CDR3 is TGTGCCAGCAGCGAGAACAGGGTCGAGCAGTACTTC.

The V and J genes are TRBV9 and TRBJ2-7; the match to TRBD1 covers 7 bases. This CDR3 region has 15 residues. With 4 bases clipped from V and 0 bases from J, the junction kept 7 bases outside the gene matches. The germline gives CDR1 SGDLS, CDR2 YYNGEE. The CDR3 is CASSLGTASSYEQYF. In nucleotides, the CDR3 is TGTGCCAGCAGCCTGGGGACAGCCAGCTCCTACGAGCAGTACTTC.

This chain connects TRBV6-5 to TRBJ1-2; TRBD1 might be the D (5 bases). The V and J ends lost 2 bases and 2 bases respectively, with 9 bases between them. Germline V gives CDR1 MNHEY, CDR2 SVGAGI. This CDR3 region has 14 residues. CDR3: CASSYRGGNYGYTF. The CDR3 nucleotides are TGTGCCAGCAGTTACAGGGGAGGGAACTATGGCTACACCTTC.

The chain links TRBV6-5 to TRBJ2-7; 8 bases align to TRBD1. V gave up 6 bases and J gave up 3 bases; unmatched junction bases: 10. This CDR3 spans 15 amino acids. The germline V gene encodes CDR1 MNHEY and CDR2 SVGAGI. CDR3 protein: CASRQQGGGDYEQYF. The CDR3 bases are TGTGCCAGCAGACAACAGGGGGGCGGTGACTACGAGCAGTACTTC.

Here the CDR3 reads CASSSGRGSTEAFF. The CDR3 DNA sequence: TGTGCCAGCAGCTCCGGCAGGGGGAGTACTGAAGCTTTCTTT. The chain employs TRBV7-2 and TRBJ1-1; TRBD1 agrees at 7 bases. The CDR3 has 14 amino acids. The V segment lost 4 bases and the J segment 5 bases; nucleotides outside the gene matches: 7. Germline values: CDR1 SGHTA, CDR2 FQGNSA.

The chain recombines TRBV4-3 with TRBJ2-2, with 8 bases lining up with TRBD1. This CDR3 is built from 17 residues. V lost 0 bases, J lost 4 bases, and 7 bases stayed unmatched. Germline-derived CDR1 and CDR2 are LGHNA and YSLEER. CDR3 region: CASSQDSRGLGTGELFF. The CDR3 DNA follows: TGCGCCAGCAGCCAAGATAGCAGGGGGCTAGGCACCGGGGAGCTGTTTTTT.

The CDR3: CASSQATAGSGNTIYF. CDR3 nucleotides: TGCGCCAGCAGCCAAGCTACGGCAGGATCCGGAAACACCATATATTTT. This chain connects TRBV4-3 to TRBJ1-3; D remains unclear. This CDR3 comprises 16 residues. V was shortened by 1 base and J by 4 bases, with 14 bases between the two germline ends. The germline gives CDR1 LGHNA, CDR2 YSLEER.